This entry lists 2 T cell receptor beta chains sequenced from one sample in a study of immune evolution from preneoplasia to lung adenocarcinoma. TCRdb's table, derived via immunoSEQ multiplex PCR, lists solely in-frame clones and lacks some. The sample contains more than 10,000 clones, approximately 83% of which appear only once. The sequenced sample was FFPE normal lung tissue adjacent to the tumor. The receptor source for this set is a person between 55 and 69 years old with lung adenocarcinoma. Some clones in this sample may be carry-over from other donors' samples.

This clone was observed a handful of times. The genes are TRBV23-1 and TRBJ1-2, with no clear D. TRBV23-1 is known as an ORF, though its function is uncertain. The V end lost 4 bases, the J end lost 2 bases, and 20 bases lay between the germline ends. This CDR3 comprises 17 residues. The CDR3, as DNA: TGCGCCAGCAGTCCTTCCATCCTGACCAATGGGAACTATGGCTACACCTTC. Translation: CASSPSILTNGNYGYTF.

The chain carries TRBV7-2 and TRBJ2-1; 8 bases line up with TRBD2. V lost 7 bases, J lost 6 bases, and 8 bases stayed unmatched. Germline CDR1 and CDR2: SGHTA and FQGNSA. The CDR3 is 14 residues long. The CDR3 nucleotides are TGTGCCAGCACCCCCGGGGGGGTAACCAATGAGCAGTTCTTC. It codes for CASTPGGVTNEQFF.